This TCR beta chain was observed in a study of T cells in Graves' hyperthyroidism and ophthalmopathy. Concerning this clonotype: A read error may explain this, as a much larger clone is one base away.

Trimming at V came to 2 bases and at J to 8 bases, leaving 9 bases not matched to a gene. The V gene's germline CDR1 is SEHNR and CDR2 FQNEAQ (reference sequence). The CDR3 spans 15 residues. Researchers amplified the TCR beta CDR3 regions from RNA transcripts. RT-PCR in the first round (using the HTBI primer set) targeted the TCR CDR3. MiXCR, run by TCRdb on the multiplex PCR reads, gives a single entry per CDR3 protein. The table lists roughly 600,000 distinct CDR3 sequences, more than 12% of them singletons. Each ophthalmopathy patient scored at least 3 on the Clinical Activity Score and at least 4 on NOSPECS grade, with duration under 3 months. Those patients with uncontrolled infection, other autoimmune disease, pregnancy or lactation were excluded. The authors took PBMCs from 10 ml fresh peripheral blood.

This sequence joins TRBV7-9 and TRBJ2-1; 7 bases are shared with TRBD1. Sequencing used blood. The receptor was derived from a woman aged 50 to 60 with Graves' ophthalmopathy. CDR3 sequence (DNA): TGTGCCAGCAGCTTAACGGGACAGCCCGACGATGAGCAGTTCTTC. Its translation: CASSLTGQPDDEQFF.